The sequence of this TCR beta chain was determined in a study of blood T cell repertoires in COVID-19. Study as a whole: Samples representing acute and convalescent COVID-19 were sourced from the United States, Italy and Spain. The cDNA or gDNA used as material had been derived from T cells, B-cell-depleted T cells, or PBMCs.

In the original workflow: Reference gene primer amplification yielded estimated nucleated cell counts. The method was immunoSEQ multiplex PCR; TCRdb's version includes in-frame clones alone and lacks a portion of them. Clone size and the V and J calls come from that table; the DNA yielded D and trimming. Found here are 250,000 or so clones, around 90% of them singletons; the top ten hold around 0.8%. This sequence was found in a woman aged 25 to 45 with acute or convalescent COVID-19. The sample consisted of peripheral blood.

The CDR3, as DNA: TGTGCCAGCAGTGGACTAGCGGAGCTTTACAATGAGCAGTTCTTC. The encoded protein is CASSGLAELYNEQFF. The V call is TRBV2, the J call TRBJ2-1; 9 bases match TRBD2. V shed 4 bases and J 4 bases; nucleotides not matched to a gene: 5. This CDR3 comprises 15 residues. Germline-derived CDR1 and CDR2 are SNHLY and FYNNEI.